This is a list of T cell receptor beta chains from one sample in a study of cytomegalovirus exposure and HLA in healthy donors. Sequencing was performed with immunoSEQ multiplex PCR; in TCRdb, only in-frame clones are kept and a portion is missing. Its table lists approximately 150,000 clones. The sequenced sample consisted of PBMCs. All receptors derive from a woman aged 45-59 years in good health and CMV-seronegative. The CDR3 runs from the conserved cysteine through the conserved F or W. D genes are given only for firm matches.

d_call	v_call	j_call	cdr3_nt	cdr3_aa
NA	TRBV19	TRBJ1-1	TGTGCCAGTACCCAAAGAGGAAACACTGAAGCTTTCTTT	CASTQRGNTEAFF
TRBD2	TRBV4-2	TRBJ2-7	TGTGCCAGCAGCCCCACCCTCCGGGGGGAGTACTACGAGCAGTACTTC	CASSPTLRGEYYEQYF
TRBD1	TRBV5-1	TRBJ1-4	TGCGCCAGCAGCGGGGGGACAGGGGGAGACGAAAAACTGTTTTTT	CASSGGTGGDEKLFF
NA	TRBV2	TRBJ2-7	TGTGCCAGCAGTGAAGCGGGGGCGGAAGGAGAGCAGTACTTC	CASSEAGAEGEQYF
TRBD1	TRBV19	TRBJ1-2	TGTGCCAGTACCGGCGAGGGGGCGTCGGGCTACACCTTC	CASTGEGASGYTF
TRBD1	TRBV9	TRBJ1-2	TGTGCCAGCACCCGGGACAGCAACTATGGCTACACCTTC	CASTRDSNYGYTF
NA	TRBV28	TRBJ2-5	TGTGCCAGCAGTAGCACAGGGATGGAGACCCAGTACTTC	CASSSTGMETQYF
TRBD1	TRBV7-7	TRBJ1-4	TGTGCCAGCAGCCTACCTAGAGGACAGGGGAATGAAAAACTGTTTTTT	CASSLPRGQGNEKLFF
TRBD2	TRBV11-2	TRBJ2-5	TGTGCCAGCAGCTTAGTCGGCGGGGGACAAGAGACCCAGTACTTC	CASSLVGGGQETQYF
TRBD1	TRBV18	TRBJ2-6	TGTGCCAGCTCACCAAATACAGGGGGCGCCGGGGCCAACGTCCTGACTTTC	CASSPNTGGAGANVLTF
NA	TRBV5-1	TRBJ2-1	TGCGCCAGCAGCTTGGGCTTAGCAGGGCCCTACAATGAGCAGTTCTTC	CASSLGLAGPYNEQFF
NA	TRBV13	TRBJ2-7	TGTGCCAGCAGCTTACTCAGGGCCGAGCAGTACTTC	CASSLLRAEQYF
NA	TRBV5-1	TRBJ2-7	TGCGCCAGCAGCTTGATGGCCACAACAGTTTCCTACGAGCAGTACTTC	CASSLMATTVSYEQYF
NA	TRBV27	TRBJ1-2	TGTGCCAGTAGTCCCTTCTCCAGGACACAGGATTCTAACTATGGCTACACCTTC	CASSPFSRTQDSNYGYTF
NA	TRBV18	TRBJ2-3	TGTGCCAGCTCACCATCGATTGGGAGCGGACGCACAGATACGCAGTATTTT	CASSPSIGSGRTDTQYF
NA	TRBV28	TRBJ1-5	TGTGCCAGCAGTTTACAGGGGTTGCATCAGCCCCAGCATTTT	CASSLQGLHQPQHF
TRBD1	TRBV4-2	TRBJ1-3	TGTGCCAGCAGCCAACACAGGGGGGCTGGAAACACCATATATTTT	CASSQHRGAGNTIYF
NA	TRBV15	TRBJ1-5	TGTGCCACCAGCAGAGCGGACACAAACAATCAGCCCCAGCATTTT	CATSRADTNNQPQHF
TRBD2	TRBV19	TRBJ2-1	TGTGCCAGTAGTTCCCTAGCGGGAAATGAGCAGTTCTTC	CASSSLAGNEQFF
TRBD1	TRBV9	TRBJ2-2	TGTGCCAGCAGATACCAGGGACAGGGAGGAACCGGGGAGCTGTTTTTT	CASRYQGQGGTGELFF
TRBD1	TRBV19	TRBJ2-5	TGTGCCAGTAGTACCGAAAAGGACAGGATGGAGACCCAGTACTTC	CASSTEKDRMETQYF
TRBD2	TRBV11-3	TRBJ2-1	TGTGCCAGCAGCCTGACTAGCGGGGCCCCCGATGAGCAGTTCTTC	CASSLTSGAPDEQFF
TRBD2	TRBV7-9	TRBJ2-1	TGTGCCACTAATAGGAGGCGGGAGGGGTTTGAGGGTGAGCAGTTCTTC	CATNRRREGFEGEQFF
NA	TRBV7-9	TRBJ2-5	TGTGCCAGCAGCCGATGGACCGAGGGGGAAGAGACCCAGTACTTC	CASSRWTEGEETQYF
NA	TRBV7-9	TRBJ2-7	TGTGCCAGCAGCTTTGGACAGACTATCTACGAGCAGTACTTC	CASSFGQTIYEQYF
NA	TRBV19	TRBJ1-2	TGTGCCAGTAGCTCCAGGGGAAACTATGGCTACACCTTC	CASSSRGNYGYTF
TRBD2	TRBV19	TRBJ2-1	TGTGCCAGTAGTACCGGGACTAGGGACTCCTACAATGAGCAGTTCTTC	CASSTGTRDSYNEQFF
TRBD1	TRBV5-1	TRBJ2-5	TGCGCCAGCAGCTGGGGGCCCACCGGGACAGCTCAAGAGACCCAGTACTTC	CASSWGPTGTAQETQYF
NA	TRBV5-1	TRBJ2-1	TGCGCCAGCAGCTTGTCAGGGGCGGGTGAGCAGTTCTTC	CASSLSGAGEQFF
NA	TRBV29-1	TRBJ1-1	TGCAGCGTTAGTAGGGAGGGAGGGACGGGGACATCGAACACTGAAGCTTTCTTT	CSVSREGGTGTSNTEAFF
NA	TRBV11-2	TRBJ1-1	TGTGCCAGCAGCAACCGGGAGGACACTGAAGCTTTCTTT	CASSNREDTEAFF
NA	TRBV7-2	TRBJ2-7	TGTGCCAGCGGACTAACAGGGGTCTACGAGCAGTACTTC	CASGLTGVYEQYF
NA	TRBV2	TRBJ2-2	TGTGCCAGCAGTGCGCAGGACACCGGGGAGCTGTTTTTT	CASSAQDTGELFF
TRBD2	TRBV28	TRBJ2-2	TGTGCCAGCAGTACACAGACTAGCTACACCGGGGAGCTGTTTTTT	CASSTQTSYTGELFF
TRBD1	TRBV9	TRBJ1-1	TGTGCCAGCAGCACTCGGACAGGGGAGACTGAAGCTTTCTTT	CASSTRTGETEAFF
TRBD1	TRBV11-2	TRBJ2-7	TGTGCCAGCAGCTTAGCTGGACAGGGGACCTACGAGCAGTACTTC	CASSLAGQGTYEQYF
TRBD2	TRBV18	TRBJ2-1	TGTGCCAGCTCACCTCCCGGACTAGCGGGAGGGCCTAATGAGCAGTTCTTC	CASSPPGLAGGPNEQFF
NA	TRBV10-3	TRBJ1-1	TGTGCCATCAGTGAGCCAGGAACTAACACTGAAGCTTTCTTT	CAISEPGTNTEAFF
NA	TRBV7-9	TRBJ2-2	TGTGCCAGCAGCTCGGGAATGAACACCGGGGAGCTGTTTTTT	CASSSGMNTGELFF
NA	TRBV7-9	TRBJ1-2	TGTGCCAGCAGCTTAGATAATAGCGTTTATGGCTACACCTTC	CASSLDNSVYGYTF
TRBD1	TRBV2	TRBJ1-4	TGTGCCAGCAGTGAATTTGTCCAGGGGGCAGCGGATGAAAAACTGTTTTTT	CASSEFVQGAADEKLFF
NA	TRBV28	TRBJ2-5	TGTGCCAGCTCCCGGGGAAGGGAGACCCAGTACTTC	CASSRGRETQYF
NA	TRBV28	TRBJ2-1	TGTGCCAGCAGTGGGGGACTCGCCCGGGCTGAGCAGTTCTTC	CASSGGLARAEQFF
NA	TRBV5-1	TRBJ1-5	TGCGCCAGCAGCCCAACAGGTTTCAATCAGCCCCAGCATTTT	CASSPTGFNQPQHF
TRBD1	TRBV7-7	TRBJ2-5	TGTGCCAGCAGCTTGGTGGGACAGGGCCAGGAGACCCAGTACTTC	CASSLVGQGQETQYF
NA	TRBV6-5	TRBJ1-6	TGTGCCAGTGGGAGCAGGTCTGATTCACCCCTCCACTTT	CASGSRSDSPLHF
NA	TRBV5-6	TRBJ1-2	TGTGCCAGCAGCTTCCGGGGGGGCTACACCTTC	CASSFRGGYTF
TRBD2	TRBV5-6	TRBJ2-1	TGTGCCAGCAGCTTTACTAGCGGGAGTGTCAATGAGCAGTTCTTC	CASSFTSGSVNEQFF
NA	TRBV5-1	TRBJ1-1	TGCGCCAGCAGCCGGGGGACGGGGGGCACTGAAGCTTTCTTT	CASSRGTGGTEAFF
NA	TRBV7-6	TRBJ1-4	TGTGCCAGCAGCTTAGAAAACAGGGTTGGTGAAAAACTGTTTTTT	CASSLENRVGEKLFF
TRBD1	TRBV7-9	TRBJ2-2	TGTGCCAGCAGCAGGACAGGGGGCTACGGGGAGCTGTTTTTT	CASSRTGGYGELFF
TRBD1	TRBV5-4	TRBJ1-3	TGTGCCAGCAGCCCGACAGGGAGCTCTGGAAACACCATATATTTT	CASSPTGSSGNTIYF